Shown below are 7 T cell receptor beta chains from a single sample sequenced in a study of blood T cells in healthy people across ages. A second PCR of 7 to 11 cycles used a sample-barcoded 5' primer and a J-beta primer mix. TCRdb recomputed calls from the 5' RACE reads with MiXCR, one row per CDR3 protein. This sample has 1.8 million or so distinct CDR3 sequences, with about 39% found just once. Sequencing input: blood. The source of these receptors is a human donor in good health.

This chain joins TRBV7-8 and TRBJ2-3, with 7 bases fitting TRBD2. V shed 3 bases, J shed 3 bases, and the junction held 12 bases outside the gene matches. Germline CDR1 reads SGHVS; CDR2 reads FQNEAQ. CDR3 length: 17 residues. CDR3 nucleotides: TGTGCCAGCAGCTTCATTTTAAAAGCGGGGTTAACAGATACGCAGTATTTT. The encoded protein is CASSFILKAGLTDTQYF.

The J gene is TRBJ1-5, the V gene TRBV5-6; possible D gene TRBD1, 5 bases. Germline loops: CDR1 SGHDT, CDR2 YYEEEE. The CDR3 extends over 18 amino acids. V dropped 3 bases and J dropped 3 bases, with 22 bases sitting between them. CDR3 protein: CASSSRAEGVGINQPQHF. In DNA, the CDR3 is TGTGCCAGCAGCTCTAGGGCAGAAGGGGTCGGTATCAATCAGCCCCAGCATTTT. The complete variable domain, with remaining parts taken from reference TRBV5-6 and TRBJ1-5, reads DAGVTQSPTHLIKTRGQQVTLRCSPKSGHDTVSWYQQALGQGPQFIFQYYEEEERQRGNFPDRFSGHQFPNYSSELNVNALLLGDSALYLCASSSRAEGVGINQPQHFGDGTRLSIL.

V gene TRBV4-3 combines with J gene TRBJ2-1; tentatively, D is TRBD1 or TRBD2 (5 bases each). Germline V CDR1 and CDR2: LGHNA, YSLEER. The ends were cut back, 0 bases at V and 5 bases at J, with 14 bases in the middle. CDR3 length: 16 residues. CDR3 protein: CASSQDARGHHNEQFF. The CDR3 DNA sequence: TGCGCCAGCAGCCAAGACGCGAGGGGCCACCACAATGAGCAGTTCTTC.

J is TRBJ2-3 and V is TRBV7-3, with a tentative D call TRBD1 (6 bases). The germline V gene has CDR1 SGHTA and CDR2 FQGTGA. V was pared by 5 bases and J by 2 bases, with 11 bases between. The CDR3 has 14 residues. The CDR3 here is CASSRTDPTDTQYF. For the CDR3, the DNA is TGTGCCAGCAGCCGGACAGACCCCACAGATACGCAGTATTTT.

CDR3: CASSQTGTAGYTF. CDR3 sequence (DNA): TGCGCCAGCAGCCAAACCGGGACAGCTGGCTACACCTTC. The chain combines TRBV4-1 with TRBJ1-2, with 7 bases aligning to TRBD1. The CDR3 has 13 residues. Trimming cost V 2 bases and J 7 bases; bases outside gene matches: 4. Germline values: CDR1 MGHRA, CDR2 YSYEKL.

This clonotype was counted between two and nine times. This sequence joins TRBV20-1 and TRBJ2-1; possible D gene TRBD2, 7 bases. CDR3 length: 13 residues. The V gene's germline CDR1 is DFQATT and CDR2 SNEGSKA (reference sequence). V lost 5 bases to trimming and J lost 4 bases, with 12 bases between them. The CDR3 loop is CSAPGGVYNEQFF. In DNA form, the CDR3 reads TGCAGTGCTCCGGGGGGCGTATACAATGAGCAGTTCTTC.

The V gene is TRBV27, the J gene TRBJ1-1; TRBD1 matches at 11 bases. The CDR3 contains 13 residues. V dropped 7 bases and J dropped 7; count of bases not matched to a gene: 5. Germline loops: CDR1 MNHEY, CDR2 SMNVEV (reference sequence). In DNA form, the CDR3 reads TGTGCCAGCATCCCGGGGACAGGGGGTGAAGCTTTCTTT. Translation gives CASIPGTGGEAFF.